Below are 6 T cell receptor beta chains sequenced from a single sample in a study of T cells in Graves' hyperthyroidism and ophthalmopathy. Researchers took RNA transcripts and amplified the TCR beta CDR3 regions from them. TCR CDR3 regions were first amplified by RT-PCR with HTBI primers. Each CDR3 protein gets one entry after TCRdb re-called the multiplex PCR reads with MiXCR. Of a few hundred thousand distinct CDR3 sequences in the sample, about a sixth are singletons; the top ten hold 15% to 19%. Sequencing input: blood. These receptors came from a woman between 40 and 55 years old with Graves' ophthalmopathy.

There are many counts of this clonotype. CDR3 DNA sequence: TGTGCCAGTAGTATCGATGGGAGGACCTACGAGCAGTACTTC. Protein: CASSIDGRTYEQYF. The chain combines TRBV19 with TRBJ2-7; D perhaps matches TRBD2 (6 bases). The CDR3 totals 14 residues. Germline V CDR1 and CDR2: LNHDA, SQIVND (reference sequence). Trimming took 3 bases from V and 2 from J, leaving 11 bases between them.

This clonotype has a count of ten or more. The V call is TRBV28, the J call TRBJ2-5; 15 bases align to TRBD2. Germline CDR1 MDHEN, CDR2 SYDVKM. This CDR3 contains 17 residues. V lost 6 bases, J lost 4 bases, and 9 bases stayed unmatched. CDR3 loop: CASSQGLAGGQGETQYF. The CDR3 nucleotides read TGTGCCAGCAGCCAGGGACTAGCGGGAGGCCAGGGAGAGACCCAGTACTTC. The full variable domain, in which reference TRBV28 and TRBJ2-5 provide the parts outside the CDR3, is DVKVTQSSRYLVKRTGEKVFLECVQDMDHENMFWYRQDPGLGLRLIYFSYDVKMKEKGDIPEGYSVSREKKERFSLILESASTNQTSMYLCASSQGLAGGQGETQYFGPGTRLLVL.

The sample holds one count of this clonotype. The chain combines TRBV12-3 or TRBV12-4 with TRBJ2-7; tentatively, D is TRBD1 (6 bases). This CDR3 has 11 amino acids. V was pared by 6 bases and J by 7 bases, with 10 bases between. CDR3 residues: CASSKGGEQYF. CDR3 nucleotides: TGTGCCAGCAGCAAAGGGGGAGAGCAGTACTTC.

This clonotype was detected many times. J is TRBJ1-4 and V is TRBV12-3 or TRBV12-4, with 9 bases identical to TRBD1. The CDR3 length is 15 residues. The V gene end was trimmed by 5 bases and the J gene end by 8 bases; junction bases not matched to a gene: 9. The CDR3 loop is CASSPPGQGGEKLFF. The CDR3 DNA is TGTGCCAGCAGTCCTCCGGGACAGGGAGGAGAAAAACTGTTTTTT.

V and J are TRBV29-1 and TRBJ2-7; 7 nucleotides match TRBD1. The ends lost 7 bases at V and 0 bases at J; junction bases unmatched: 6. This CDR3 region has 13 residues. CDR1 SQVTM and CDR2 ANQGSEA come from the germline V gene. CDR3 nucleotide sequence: TGCAGCGCAATACAGGGGAGCTCCTACGAGCAGTACTTC. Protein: CSAIQGSSYEQYF.

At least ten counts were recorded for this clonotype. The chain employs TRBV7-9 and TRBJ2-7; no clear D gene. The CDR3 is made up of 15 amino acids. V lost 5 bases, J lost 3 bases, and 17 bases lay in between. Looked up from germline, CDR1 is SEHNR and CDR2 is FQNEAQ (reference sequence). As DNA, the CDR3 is TGTGCCAGCAGCCGACCAGAGCGATACCACTACGAGCAGTACTTC. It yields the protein CASSRPERYHYEQYF.